This T cell receptor beta chain was recorded in a study of regulatory T cells in long-lasting Graves disease. Trimming cost V 5 bases and J 0 bases; bases outside gene matches: 6. The CDR3 is 16 residues long. Looked up from germline, CDR1 is MNHNS and CDR2 is SASEGT. Described time point: persistent/refractory GD, antithyroid drugs over 5 years with positive TRAb. There was RNA extracted from PBMCs, and the TCR library was made from it. Library construction for TCR beta used iRepertoire HTBI primers and Arm-PCR of CDR3 regions. One entry per CDR3 protein results from TCRdb running MiXCR on the multiplex PCR reads. The repertoire holds 300,000 to 400,000 distinct CDR3 sequences, with roughly a fifth as singletons.

The clonotype was recovered from a female donor with Graves disease. The source material was peripheral blood mononuclear cells (PBMCs), sampled when the disease was refractory, from a patient treated with antithyroid drugs. The V gene is TRBV6-1, the J gene TRBJ1-1, with 10 bases identical to TRBD1. As DNA, the CDR3 is TGTGCCAGCAGTCAGGGGACAGGGGAGGTGAACACTGAAGCTTTCTTT. Its translation is CASSQGTGEVNTEAFF.